This entry concerns a single TCR beta chain. This entry comes from a study of blood T cell repertoires in COVID-19. The germline gives CDR1 MNHNY, CDR2 SVGAGI (reference sequence). The V gene lost 7 bases and the J gene lost 2 bases, with 19 bases spanning the gap. The CDR3 loop spans 16 amino acids. Repertoires were generated with immunoSEQ multiplex PCR, while TCRdb's copy carries only in-frame clones and drops some. The sample comprises under 140,000 clones, roughly 76% of which are singletons, and less than 10% rests with the top ten. The chain carries TRBV6-6 and TRBJ2-3, with D maybe TRBD2 (6 bases). The sequence derives from a woman aged 60 to 75 with acute or convalescent COVID-19. Material: peripheral blood. The CDR3 loop reads CASTPGAGRITDTQYF. CDR3 sequence (DNA): TGTGCCAGCACCCCTGGCGCGGGGCGGATCACAGATACGCAGTATTTT.